This entry is about one T cell receptor beta chain. Its specific antigen is unknown. No much larger clone is present one base from it, and per-base qualities are unavailable. V drops 6 bases and J drops 0 bases, leaving 6 bases in between. Its CDR3 holds 12 amino acids, cysteine through phenylalanine. Of the read, only the CDR3 DNA is kept; its 36 bases are in frame from base 1. The germline V gene gives CDR1 as SNHLY and CDR2 as FYNNEI. The method was the immunoSEQ multiplex PCR assay. Sourced from immuneACCESS, this table was stored by TCRdb with only in-frame sequences that have V and J called. A share of the clones is absent; for the studies checked, an unresolved V gene accounts for under half, and the remainder has no known explanation. The sample table lists over 70,000 clones, about 93% of them with a count of one. The ten largest clonotypes hold around 4% of the sample. This record comes from a study of T cell changes during pregnancy in multiple sclerosis (dated by TCRdb to between 2018 and 2021). Background for the entire study: In women with multiple sclerosis, the researchers looked at how the T cell repertoire shifted as pregnancy progressed.

Here the chain combines TRBV2 and TRBJ2-7; there is no confident call for the D gene. The source of this sequence is a female donor with multiple sclerosis, enrolled in a pregnancy study. The sample in question was peripheral blood, obtained in the first trimester of pregnancy. CDR3 protein: CASRQLSYEQYF. In nucleotide form, the sequence is TGTGCCAGCAGACAGCTCTCCTACGAGCAGTACTTC. The full variable domain, completed from the reference TRBV2 and TRBJ2-7 proteins outside the CDR3, reads EPEVTQTPSHQVTQMGQEVILRCVPISNHLYFYWYRQILGQKVEFLVSFYNNEISEKSEIFDDQFSVERPDGSNFTLKIRSTKLEDSAMYFCASRQLSYEQYFGPGTRLTVT.